Reported below is one TCR beta chain. This sample was taken from a study of T cell responses to AZD1222 COVID-19 vaccine. The repertoire was sequenced with immunoSEQ multiplex PCR; TCRdb's copy has only in-frame clones and lacks some. Here the sample spans some 280,000 clones, approximately 94% being singletons. V was pared by 4 bases and J by 2 bases, with 15 bases between. The CDR3 contains 16 residues. CDR1 SGHTA and CDR2 FQGNSA come from the germline V gene. The clonotype comes from an adult who received the AZD1222 COVID-19 vaccine. The rearrangement joins TRBV7-2 to TRBJ2-1; tentative D call: TRBD2 (6 bases). This material consisted of peripheral blood, taken 28 days after the second AZD1222 dose. The CDR3 loop reads CASSYVGSGPYNEQFF. The CDR3 coding sequence is TGTGCCAGCAGCTACGTCGGTAGCGGTCCCTACAATGAGCAGTTCTTC.